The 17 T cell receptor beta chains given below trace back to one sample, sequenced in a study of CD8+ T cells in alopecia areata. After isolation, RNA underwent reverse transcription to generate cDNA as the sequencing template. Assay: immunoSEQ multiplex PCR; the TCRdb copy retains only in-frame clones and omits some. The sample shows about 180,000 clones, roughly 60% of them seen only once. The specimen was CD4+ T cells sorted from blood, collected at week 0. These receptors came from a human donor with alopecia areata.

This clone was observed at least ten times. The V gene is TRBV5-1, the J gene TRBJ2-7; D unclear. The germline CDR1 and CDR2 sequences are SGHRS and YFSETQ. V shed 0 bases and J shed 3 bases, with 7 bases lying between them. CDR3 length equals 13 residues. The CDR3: CASSLGDRYEQYF. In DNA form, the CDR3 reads TGCGCCAGCAGCTTGGGAGACCGCTACGAGCAGTACTTC.

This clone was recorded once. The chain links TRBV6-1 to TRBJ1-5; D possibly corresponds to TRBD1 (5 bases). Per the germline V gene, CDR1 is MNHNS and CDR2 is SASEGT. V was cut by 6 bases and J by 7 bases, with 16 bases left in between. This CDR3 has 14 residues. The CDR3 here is CASRAQGPHQPQHF. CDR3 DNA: TGTGCCAGCAGGGCTCAGGGACCACACCAGCCCCAGCATTTT.

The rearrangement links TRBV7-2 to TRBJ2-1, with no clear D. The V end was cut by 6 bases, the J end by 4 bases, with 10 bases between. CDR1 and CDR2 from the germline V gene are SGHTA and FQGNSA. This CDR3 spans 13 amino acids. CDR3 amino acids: CASSSGLYNEQFF. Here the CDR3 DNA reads TGTGCCAGCAGTTCCGGGTTATACAATGAGCAGTTCTTC.

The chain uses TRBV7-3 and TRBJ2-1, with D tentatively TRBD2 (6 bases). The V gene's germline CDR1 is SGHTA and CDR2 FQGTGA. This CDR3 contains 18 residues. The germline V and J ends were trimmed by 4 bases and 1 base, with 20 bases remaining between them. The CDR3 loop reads CASSSTAPGLPSYNEQFF. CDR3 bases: TGTGCCAGCAGCTCCACGGCCCCGGGACTGCCATCCTACAATGAGCAGTTCTTC.

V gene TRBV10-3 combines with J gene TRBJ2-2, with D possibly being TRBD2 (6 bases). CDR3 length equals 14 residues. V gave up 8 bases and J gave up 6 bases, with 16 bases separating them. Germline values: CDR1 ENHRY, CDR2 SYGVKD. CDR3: CAIGRLNAPGELFF. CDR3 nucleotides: TGTGCCATCGGGAGGCTGAACGCCCCCGGGGAGCTGTTTTTT.

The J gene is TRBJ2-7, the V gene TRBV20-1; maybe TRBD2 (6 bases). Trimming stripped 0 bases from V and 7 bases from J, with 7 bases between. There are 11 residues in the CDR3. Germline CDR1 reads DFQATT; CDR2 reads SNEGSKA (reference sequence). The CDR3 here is CSARDREEQYF. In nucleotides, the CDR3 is TGCAGTGCTAGAGATCGGGAGGAGCAGTACTTC.

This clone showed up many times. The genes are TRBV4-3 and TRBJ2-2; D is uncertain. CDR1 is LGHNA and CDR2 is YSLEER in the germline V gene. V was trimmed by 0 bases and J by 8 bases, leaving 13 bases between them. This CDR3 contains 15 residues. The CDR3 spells CASSQEMASRGELFF. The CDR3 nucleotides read TGCGCCAGCAGCCAAGAAATGGCCTCTAGGGGGGAGCTGTTTTTT.

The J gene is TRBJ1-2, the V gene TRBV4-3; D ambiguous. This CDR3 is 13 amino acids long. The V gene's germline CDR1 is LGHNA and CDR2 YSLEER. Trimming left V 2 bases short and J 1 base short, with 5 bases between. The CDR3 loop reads CASSQTVNYGYTF. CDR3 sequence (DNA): TGCGCCAGCAGCCAAACGGTTAACTATGGCTACACCTTC.

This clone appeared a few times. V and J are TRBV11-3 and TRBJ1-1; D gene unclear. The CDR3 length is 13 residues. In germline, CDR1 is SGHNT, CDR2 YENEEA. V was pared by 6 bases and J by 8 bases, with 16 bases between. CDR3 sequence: CASRDLRVREAFF. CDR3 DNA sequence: TGTGCCAGCAGGGACCTGAGGGTAAGAGAAGCTTTCTTT.

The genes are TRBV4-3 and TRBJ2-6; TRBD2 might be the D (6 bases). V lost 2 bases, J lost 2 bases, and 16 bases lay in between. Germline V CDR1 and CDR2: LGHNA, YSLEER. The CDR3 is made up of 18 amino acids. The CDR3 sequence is CASSQTTGVSAGANVLTF. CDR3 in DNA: TGCGCCAGCAGCCAAACGACGGGGGTCTCGGCTGGGGCCAACGTCCTGACTTTC.

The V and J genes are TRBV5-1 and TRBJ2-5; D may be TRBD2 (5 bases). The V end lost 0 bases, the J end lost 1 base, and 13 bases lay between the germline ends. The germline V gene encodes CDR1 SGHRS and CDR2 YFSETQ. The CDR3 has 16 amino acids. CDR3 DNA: TGCGCCAGCAGCTTGGCGAGGGCTGGTATCCAAGAGACCCAGTACTTC. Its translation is CASSLARAGIQETQYF.

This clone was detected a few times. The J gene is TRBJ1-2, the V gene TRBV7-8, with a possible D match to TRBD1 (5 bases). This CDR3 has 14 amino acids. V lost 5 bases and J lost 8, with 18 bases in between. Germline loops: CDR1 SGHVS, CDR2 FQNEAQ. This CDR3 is CASSPRRGARGYTF. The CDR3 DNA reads TGTGCCAGCAGCCCCCGTCGAGGGGCGCGCGGCTACACCTTC.

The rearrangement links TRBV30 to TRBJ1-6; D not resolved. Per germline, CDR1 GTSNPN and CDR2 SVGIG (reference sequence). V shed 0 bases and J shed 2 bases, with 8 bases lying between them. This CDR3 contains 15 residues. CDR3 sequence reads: CAWSVLAAYNSPLHF. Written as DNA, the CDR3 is TGTGCCTGGAGTGTACTCGCAGCCTATAATTCACCCCTCCACTTT.

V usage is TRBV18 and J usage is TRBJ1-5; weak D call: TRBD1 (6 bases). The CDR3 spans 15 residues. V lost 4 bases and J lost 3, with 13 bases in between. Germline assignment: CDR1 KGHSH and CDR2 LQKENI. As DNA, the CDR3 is TGTGCCAGCTCACTGCAGGGGCCCCCCAATCAGCCCCAGCATTTT. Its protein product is CASSLQGPPNQPQHF.

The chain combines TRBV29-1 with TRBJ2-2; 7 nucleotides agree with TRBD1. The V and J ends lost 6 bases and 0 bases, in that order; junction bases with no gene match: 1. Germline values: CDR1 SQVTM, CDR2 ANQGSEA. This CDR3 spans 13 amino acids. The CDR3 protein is CSVRGTNTGELFF. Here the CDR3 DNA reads TGCAGCGTCAGGGGGACGAACACCGGGGAGCTGTTTTTT.

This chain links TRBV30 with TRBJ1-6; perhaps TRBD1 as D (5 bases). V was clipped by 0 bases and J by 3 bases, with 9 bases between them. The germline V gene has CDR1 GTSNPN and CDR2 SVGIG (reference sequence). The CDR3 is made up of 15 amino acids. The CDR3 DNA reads TGTGCCTGGAGTGTGGAGGGGAGCTATAATTCACCCCTCCACTTT. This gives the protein CAWSVEGSYNSPLHF.

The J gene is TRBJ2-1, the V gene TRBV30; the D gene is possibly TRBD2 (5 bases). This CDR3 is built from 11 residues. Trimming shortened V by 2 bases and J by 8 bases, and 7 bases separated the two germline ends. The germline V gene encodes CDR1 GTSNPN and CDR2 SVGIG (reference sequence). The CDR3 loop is CAWSIAHEQFF. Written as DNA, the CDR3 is TGTGCCTGGAGTATAGCGCATGAGCAGTTCTTC.